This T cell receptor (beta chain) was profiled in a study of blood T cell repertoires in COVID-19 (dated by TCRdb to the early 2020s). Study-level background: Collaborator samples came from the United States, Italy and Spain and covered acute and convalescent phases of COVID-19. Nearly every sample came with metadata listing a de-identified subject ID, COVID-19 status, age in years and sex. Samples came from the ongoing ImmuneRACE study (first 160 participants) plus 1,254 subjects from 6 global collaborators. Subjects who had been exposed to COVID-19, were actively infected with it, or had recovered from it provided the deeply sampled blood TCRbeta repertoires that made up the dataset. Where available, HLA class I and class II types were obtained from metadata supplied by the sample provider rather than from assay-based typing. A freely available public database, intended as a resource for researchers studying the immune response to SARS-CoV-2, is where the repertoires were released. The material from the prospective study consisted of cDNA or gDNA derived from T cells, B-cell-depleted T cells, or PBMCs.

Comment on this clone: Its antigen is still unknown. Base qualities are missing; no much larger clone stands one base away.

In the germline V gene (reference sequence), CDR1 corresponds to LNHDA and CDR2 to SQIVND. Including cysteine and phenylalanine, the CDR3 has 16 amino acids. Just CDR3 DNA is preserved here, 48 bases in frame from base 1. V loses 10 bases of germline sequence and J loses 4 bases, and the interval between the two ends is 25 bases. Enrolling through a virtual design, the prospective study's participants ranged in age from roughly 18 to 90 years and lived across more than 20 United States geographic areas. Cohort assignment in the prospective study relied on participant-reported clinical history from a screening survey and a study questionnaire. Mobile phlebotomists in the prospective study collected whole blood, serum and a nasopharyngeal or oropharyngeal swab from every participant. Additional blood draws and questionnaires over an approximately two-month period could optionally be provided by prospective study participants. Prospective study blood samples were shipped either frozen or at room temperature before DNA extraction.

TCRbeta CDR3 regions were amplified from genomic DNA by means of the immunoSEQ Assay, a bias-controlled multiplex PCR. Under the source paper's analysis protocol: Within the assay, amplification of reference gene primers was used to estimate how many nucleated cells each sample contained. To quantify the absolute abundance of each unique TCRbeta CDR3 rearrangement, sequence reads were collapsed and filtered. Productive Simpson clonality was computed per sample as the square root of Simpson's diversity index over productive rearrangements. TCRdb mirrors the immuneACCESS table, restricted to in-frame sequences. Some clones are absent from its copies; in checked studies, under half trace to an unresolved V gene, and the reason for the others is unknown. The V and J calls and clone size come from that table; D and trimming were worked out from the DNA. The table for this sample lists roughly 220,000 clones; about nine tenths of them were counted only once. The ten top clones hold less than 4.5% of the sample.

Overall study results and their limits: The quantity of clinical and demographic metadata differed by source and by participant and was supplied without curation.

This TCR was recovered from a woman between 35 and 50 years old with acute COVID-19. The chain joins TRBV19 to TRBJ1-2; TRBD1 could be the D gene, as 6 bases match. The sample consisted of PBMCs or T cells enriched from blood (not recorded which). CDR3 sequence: CATTPINPGQAYGYTF. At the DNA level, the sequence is TGTGCCACCACTCCCATAAACCCGGGACAAGCCTATGGCTACACCTTC.